A single sample is the source of the 28 T cell receptor beta chains below, sequenced in a study of OX40 agonist ivuxolimab in advanced cancers. Library creation used the immunoSEQ multiplex PCR assay. TCRdb stores this immuneACCESS table with in-frame sequences only. Part of the clones is absent; in the studies checked, under half of the shortfall reflects unresolved V genes, and no reason is known for the rest. For this sample the table gives about 100,000 clones, of which about 84% were detected only once. Around 5.5% of the sample belongs to the ten largest clones. The input for sequencing was CD4+ or CD8+ T cells sorted from blood, taken in a trial of the OX40 agonist ivuxolimab. These TCRs come from an adult with an advanced solid tumor such as melanoma, head and neck, liver or kidney cancer.

The J gene is TRBJ2-7, the V gene TRBV6-1, with 7 bases aligning to TRBD2. The CDR3 loop spans 11 amino acids. V shed 11 bases and J 2 bases; nucleotides not matched to a gene: 3. CDR1 is MNHNS, CDR2 SASEGT, per germline. CDR3: CAGRGTYEQYF. The CDR3 DNA sequence: TGTGCCGGGCGGGGGACCTACGAGCAGTACTTC.

This clone was seen just once. J is TRBJ1-1 and V is TRBV18; the D is unclear. Germline CDR1 reads KGHSH; CDR2 reads LQKENI. Trimming stripped 6 bases from V and 0 bases from J, with 11 bases between. CDR3 length: 14 amino acids. CDR3 sequence reads: CASSAGQVNTEAFF. The CDR3 nucleotides are TGTGCCAGCTCCGCCGGGCAAGTGAACACTGAAGCTTTCTTT.

The chain links TRBV11-1 to TRBJ2-3; D may be TRBD2 (7 bases). Germline CDR1 is SGHAT and CDR2 is FQDESV (reference sequence). This CDR3 has 15 amino acids. Trimming stripped 4 bases from V and 1 base from J, with 12 bases between. The CDR3 here is CASSYLGGGTDTQYF. Written as DNA, the CDR3 is TGTGCCAGCAGCTACCTAGGGGGGGGCACAGATACGCAGTATTTT. The variable domain in full, with the rest retrieved from reference TRBV11-1 and TRBJ2-3, is EAEVAQSPRYKITEKSQAVAFWCDPISGHATLYWYRQILGQGPELLVQFQDESVVDDSQLPKDRFSAERLKGVDSTLKIQPAELGDSAMYLCASSYLGGGTDTQYFGPGTRLTVL.

J is TRBJ1-2 and V is TRBV4-1; no definite D call. Germline V CDR1 and CDR2: MGHRA, YSYEKL. The CDR3 has 15 residues. Trimming left V 0 bases short and J 3 bases short, with 11 bases between. The CDR3 loop is CASSQESGGHYGYTF. The DNA of the CDR3 is TGCGCCAGCAGCCAAGAATCAGGTGGGCACTATGGCTACACCTTC.

This sequence joins TRBV15 and TRBJ2-6; D may be TRBD1 or TRBD2 (6 bases each). Deletions cut 3 bases from V and 2 bases from J, with 14 bases between. From germline, CDR1 is LNHNV and CDR2 YYDKDF (reference sequence). CDR3 length equals 17 residues. CDR3 sequence reads: CATSSRGAGPGANVLTF. As DNA, the CDR3 is TGTGCCACCAGCAGTAGGGGGGCCGGTCCTGGGGCCAACGTCCTGACTTTC.

The J gene is TRBJ2-1, the V gene TRBV6-5; 7 bases match TRBD1. This CDR3 is 14 amino acids long. The V gene's germline CDR1 is MNHEY and CDR2 SVGAGI. Trimming removed 2 bases from V and 4 bases from J; junction bases left unmatched: 2. The chain's CDR3 is CASSYGQEYNEQFF. The CDR3, as DNA: TGTGCCAGCAGTTACGGACAGGAATACAATGAGCAGTTCTTC.

CDR3: CASRPFGQGFYEQYF. CDR3 nucleotide sequence: TGTGCCAGCAGGCCTTTCGGACAGGGCTTCTACGAGCAGTACTTC. The J gene is TRBJ2-7, the V gene TRBV6-5; 8 bases fit TRBD1. From germline, CDR1 is MNHEY and CDR2 SVGAGI. The ends lost 6 bases at V and 3 bases at J; junction bases unmatched: 10. The CDR3 covers 15 residues.

The chain carries TRBV7-2 and TRBJ2-7, with TRBD2 matching over 7 bases. Germline V gene data show CDR1 as SGHTA and CDR2 as FQGNSA. The V segment lost 2 bases and the J segment 3 bases; nucleotides outside the gene matches: 1. The CDR3 runs to 13 residues. The CDR3: CASSLWTSYEQYF. The CDR3 region has the DNA TGTGCCAGCAGCTTATGGACTAGCTACGAGCAGTACTTC.

This chain joins TRBV9 and TRBJ1-2, with 8 bases matching TRBD1. The CDR3 is 13 residues long. CDR1 SGDLS and CDR2 YYNGEE come from the germline V gene. V shed 0 bases, J shed 8 bases, and the junction held 3 bases outside the gene matches. CDR3 coding DNA: TGTGCCAGCAGCGTAGTAGGGACAGGAGGCTACACCTTC. It is translated as CASSVVGTGGYTF.

The chain couples TRBV27 to TRBJ2-1, with 8 bases identical to TRBD1. This CDR3 is built from 17 residues. The germline V gene encodes CDR1 MNHEY and CDR2 SMNVEV (reference sequence). With V trimmed by 3 bases and J by 0 bases, 7 bases remained unmatched. For the CDR3, the DNA is TGTGCCAGCAGTTTCCCCACAGGGGGAAGCTCCTACAATGAGCAGTTCTTC. It specifies CASSFPTGGSSYNEQFF.

The chain combines TRBV12-5 with TRBJ1-1; D not resolved. The V gene lost 7 bases and the J gene lost 6 bases, with 18 bases spanning the gap. Germline V gives CDR1 LGHNT, CDR2 FRNRAP. The CDR3 has 14 amino acids. CDR3: CASVKTYPGAEAFF. The CDR3 DNA reads as TGTGCTAGTGTCAAGACCTACCCAGGAGCTGAAGCTTTCTTT.

This clone was observed a single time. The chain has TRBV6-5 and TRBJ2-4, with D hard to call. The CDR3 has 15 residues. Germline V lookup: CDR1 MNHEY, CDR2 SVGAGI. Trimming stripped 4 bases from V and 2 bases from J, with 12 bases between. The CDR3 nucleotides are TGTGCCAGCAGTTTAACCCAGCCTTCCAAAAACATTCAGTACTTC. Protein: CASSLTQPSKNIQYF.

V usage is TRBV21-1 and J usage is TRBJ2-7. TRBV21-1 is tagged as a pseudogene. CDR3 length equals 15 residues. In nucleotides, the CDR3 is TGTGCCAGCAGCATCGGGGGCCCCCACCCCTACGAGCAGTACTTC. Translating it yields CASSIGGPHPYEQYF.

This chain links TRBV5-1 with TRBJ2-5; the D gene is possibly TRBD2 (6 bases). Judging by the DNA end, TRBJ2-7 fits better; the J call may be wrong. The CDR3 sequence is 14 residues long. Germline V gene data show CDR1 as SGHRS and CDR2 as YFSETQ. CDR3 in DNA: TGCGCCAGCAGCTTGGACGGAGGGCCCTACGAGCAGTACTTC. Its translation: CASSLDGGPYEQYF.

V gene TRBV19 combines with J gene TRBJ2-7; D is possibly TRBD2 (5 bases). V lost 2 bases to trimming and J lost 5 bases, with 13 bases between them. The CDR3 has 14 residues. Germline V gene data show CDR1 as LNHDA and CDR2 as SQIVND (reference sequence). For the CDR3, the DNA is TGTGCCAGTAGTATACCGGGGAATAGTCACGAGCAGTACTTC. It codes for CASSIPGNSHEQYF.

The V and J genes are TRBV15 and TRBJ2-7, with 11 bases identical to TRBD1. With 0 bases clipped from V and 3 bases from J, the junction kept 7 bases outside the gene matches. CDR3 length: 17 residues. Germline values: CDR1 LNHNV, CDR2 YYDKDF (reference sequence). CDR3 nucleotide sequence: TGTGCCACCAGCAGAGATCTTGGGACAGGGGGTTTCTACGAGCAGTACTTC. Translating gives CATSRDLGTGGFYEQYF.

The chain is built from TRBV9 and TRBJ2-2, with D hard to call. CDR3 length: 13 amino acids. The germline CDR1 and CDR2 sequences are SGDLS and YYNGEE. The V gene lost 3 bases and the J gene lost 2 bases, with 5 bases spanning the gap. CDR3 sequence reads: CASSADNTGELFF. In DNA, the CDR3 is TGTGCCAGCAGCGCAGACAACACCGGGGAGCTGTTTTTT.

In its sample, this clone was seen once. Written as DNA, the CDR3 is TGTGCCAGCAGCTTAGCCGGGACCAAGTCCTACAATGAGCAGTTCTTC. Residues: CASSLAGTKSYNEQFF. This sequence joins TRBV7-2 and TRBJ2-1, with D tentatively TRBD1 or TRBD2 (5 bases each). V lost 0 bases and J lost 1, with 10 bases in between. From germline, CDR1 is SGHTA and CDR2 FQGNSA. This CDR3 has 16 amino acids.

V is TRBV20-1 and J is TRBJ2-7; D gene uncertain. The germline V and J ends were trimmed by 3 bases and 3 bases, with 6 bases remaining between them. The CDR3 sequence is 11 residues long. CDR1 DFQATT and CDR2 SNEGSKA come from the germline V gene (reference sequence). The CDR3 sequence: CSARSNYEQYF. CDR3 in DNA: TGCAGTGCTAGGTCCAACTACGAGCAGTACTTC.

This chain uses TRBV11-3 with TRBJ1-3, with D unresolved. This CDR3 spans 15 amino acids. Trimming pared 5 bases from V and 0 bases from J, leaving 11 bases between. Per the germline V gene, CDR1 is SGHNT and CDR2 is YENEEA. The CDR3 loop reads CASSPGGPSGNTIYF. The DNA for the CDR3 is TGTGCCAGCAGCCCGGGCGGGCCCTCTGGAAACACCATATATTTT.

The chain links TRBV5-1 to TRBJ2-7, with 7 bases matching TRBD1. Germline CDR1 and CDR2: SGHRS and YFSETQ. V lost 2 bases to trimming and J lost 5 bases; unmatched junction nucleotides: 10. CDR3 length equals 15 residues. CDR3 nucleotides: TGCGCCAGCAGCTTTCCCGGGACAGAGCCCAACGAGCAGTACTTC. Translating gives CASSFPGTEPNEQYF.

This clone was counted once. The chain combines TRBV7-6 with TRBJ2-5; unclear D gene. Looked up from germline, CDR1 is SGHVS and CDR2 is FNYEAQ. Trimming pared 3 bases from V and 5 bases from J, leaving 10 bases between. This CDR3 spans 13 amino acids. CDR3 coding DNA: TGTGCCAGCAGCTTTGGGCTCTCGGAGACCCAGTACTTC. This gives the protein CASSFGLSETQYF. Together with reference TRBV7-6 and TRBJ2-5, the CDR3 gives the full variable domain: GAGVSQSPRYKVTKRGQDVALRCDPISGHVSLYWYRQALGQGPEFLTYFNYEAQQDKSGLPNDRFSAERPEGSISTLTIQRTEQRDSAMYRCASSFGLSETQYFGPGTRLLVL.

The chain couples TRBV7-2 to TRBJ2-7; possibly TRBD2 for D (7 bases). The V end was cut by 2 bases, the J end by 5 bases, with 19 bases between. Germline V lookup: CDR1 SGHTA, CDR2 FQGNSA. CDR3 length equals 16 residues. CDR3 nucleotides: TGTGCCAGCAGCTTACTCCAGGGGAGGGCCCCCCACGAGCAGTACTTC. This codes for CASSLLQGRAPHEQYF.

The rearrangement uses TRBV9 and TRBJ1-3, with D uncertain. Trimming took 4 bases from V and 0 from J, leaving 14 bases between them. The CDR3 has 16 amino acids. The germline gives CDR1 SGDLS, CDR2 YYNGEE. CDR3 DNA sequence: TGTGCCAGCAGCTCAAACCGGGCAGCCTCTGGAAACACCATATATTTT. Its translation is CASSSNRAASGNTIYF. Combining the CDR3 with reference TRBV9 and TRBJ1-3 gives the whole variable domain DSGVTQTPKHLITATGQRVTLRCSPRSGDLSVYWYQQSLDQGLQFLIQYYNGEERAKGNILERFSAQQFPDLHSELNLSSLELGDSALYFCASSSNRAASGNTIYFGEGSWLTVV.

This clone was detected a few times. This rearrangement joins TRBV11-3 to TRBJ2-7, with D hard to call. V lost 1 base and J lost 6, with 7 bases in between. Germline V gives CDR1 SGHNT, CDR2 YENEEA. This CDR3 contains 12 residues. CDR3 in DNA: TGTGCCAGCAGCTTAGGCTCGGGCGAGCAGTACTTC. Amino acids: CASSLGSGEQYF.

The table lists this clone with a count of one. V is TRBV6-6 and J is TRBJ1-2, with D unresolved. Trimming took 3 bases from V and 4 from J, leaving 15 bases between them. Germline CDR1 is MNHNY and CDR2 is SVGAGI (reference sequence). The CDR3 is 15 residues long. The CDR3 DNA reads TGTGCCAGCAGTTATAGCCCCGGGATCCTCTATGGCTACACCTTC. Translated: CASSYSPGILYGYTF.

V and J are TRBV7-7 and TRBJ2-1; 10 nucleotides align to TRBD2. CDR1 is SSHAT, CDR2 FNYEAQ, per germline (reference sequence). J was trimmed by 5 bases and V by 5 bases; bases with no gene match: 6. The CDR3 is made up of 15 amino acids. The CDR3 region is CASSPGLAENNEQFF. As DNA, the CDR3 is TGTGCCAGCAGCCCCGGACTAGCGGAAAACAATGAGCAGTTCTTC.

V is TRBV7-3 and J is TRBJ2-7; D is possibly TRBD1 (6 bases). CDR3 length: 15 amino acids. Germline V gene lookup returns CDR1 SGHTA and CDR2 FQGTGA. V was cut by 6 bases and J by 7 bases, with 22 bases left in between. CDR3 nucleotide sequence: TGTGCCAGCAGTCGACCGGGACACATGAGACGGGAGCAGTACTTC. It encodes CASSRPGHMRREQYF.